The 2 T cell receptor beta chains below come from one sample, sequenced in a study of blood T cell repertoires in COVID-19. The protocol was immunoSEQ multiplex PCR, while the TCRdb copy is restricted to in-frame clones and leaves out a portion. This sample has roughly 160,000 clones; roughly 91% occur once, and the top ten carry approximately 5%. Sequencing used peripheral blood. All receptors come from a man aged 18-30 years with COVID-19, enrolled during active disease.

The rearrangement joins TRBV10-3 to TRBJ1-1, with D unresolved. Germline CDR1 is ENHRY and CDR2 is SYGVKD. Trimming took off 2 bases at V and 8 bases at J, with 6 bases between the two ends. This CDR3 has 11 residues. Written as DNA, the CDR3 is TGTGCCATCAGTGAGGGAGGGGAAGCTTTCTTT. Protein: CAISEGGEAFF.

V is TRBV24-1 and J is TRBJ2-2; 7 positions agree with TRBD1. The CDR3 is made up of 15 amino acids. The V gene end was trimmed by 7 bases and the J gene end by 4 bases; junction bases not matched to a gene: 8. Germline lookup yields CDR1 KGHDR and CDR2 SFDVKD. CDR3 in DNA: TGTGCCACCAGACAGACAGGGAAGGGCACCGGGGAGCTGTTTTTT. It yields the protein CATRQTGKGTGELFF.